Listed below are T cell receptor beta chains from one sample, sequenced in a study of T cell changes during pregnancy in multiple sclerosis. Profiling relied on immunoSEQ multiplex PCR, and the TCRdb table lists in-frame clones only, not all of them. The sample includes 40,000 to 50,000 clones, approximately 91% of them seen just once. The sequenced sample was CD8+ T cells from peripheral blood mononuclear cells, obtained after pregnancy. These receptor sequences come from a female donor with multiple sclerosis, enrolled in a pregnancy study. CDR3s leave out the opening cysteine and the closing phenylalanine or tryptophan.

v_gene	j_gene	CDR3aa
TRBV6-5	TRBJ2-5	ASSYGPAQGETQY
TRBV13	TRBJ2-3	ASSLIRGDTQY
TRBV29-1	TRBJ1-2	SVGQGIANYGYT
TRBV11-1	TRBJ2-2	ASSEPRGSDTGELF
TRBV11-2	TRBJ2-5	ASSFMTSGVETQY
TRBV5-8	TRBJ2-1	ASSQGQGADNEQF
TRBV5-1	TRBJ2-7	ASSLEDYQYEQY
TRBV4-1	TRBJ1-1	ASSFSQGEGTEAF
TRBV5-8	TRBJ1-4	ASSKRQSNEKLF
TRBV5-4	TRBJ2-1	ASSFFGGTYNEQF